This T cell receptor beta chain was sequenced in a study of blood T cells in healthy people across ages. The CDR3 has 14 residues. V was cut by 4 bases and J by 7 bases, with 13 bases left in between. Germline V gene lookup returns CDR1 WNHNN and CDR2 SYGVQD (reference sequence). Per-sample yields of isolated PBMCs were at least 6 million. Through a sample-barcoded 5' primer and a J-beta primer mix, a second PCR was run for roughly 7 to 12 cycles. TCRdb reprocessed the 5' RACE reads with MiXCR, giving one entry per CDR3 protein. The sample records around 1,000,000 distinct CDR3 sequences, 30% to 40% being singletons.

The receptor was derived from a man younger than 35 in good health. Material for sequencing was blood. The J gene is TRBJ2-2, the V gene TRBV10-1, with unresolved D. CDR3 bases: TGCGCCAGCAGTGCGGCCCGGTTGGGCGGGGAGCTGTTTTTT. This gives the protein CASSAARLGGELFF.